The rows below give T cell receptor beta chains drawn from one sample of a study of shared clonotypes between healthy human individuals. The method was immunoSEQ multiplex PCR; TCRdb's version includes in-frame clones alone and lacks a portion of them. The sample shows about 1,500,000 clones, roughly 95% of them seen only once. The sequenced material came from naive CD4+ T cells sorted from blood. The receptors were sampled from a man aged 25-45 years in good health. The CDR3 runs from the conserved cysteine through the conserved F or W. Fields, in order: V gene, CDR3 protein.

TRBV7-2 | CASRNTGTDYEQYF
TRBV28 | CASSSLVPTQYF
TRBV18 | CASSPGGANSNQPQHF
TRBV19 | CASSILPPSAHYNEQFF
TRBV9 | CASSVALADTGELFF
TRBV7-2 | CASSPRGLRTYNEQFF
TRBV7-2 | CASSYRTGRQGYTF
TRBV4-1 | CASSQASRLAGNEQFF
TRBV11-3 | CASSLASSSYNEQFF
TRBV25-1 | CASAEQGHTGELFF
TRBV7-8 | CASSFWDRDTQYF
TRBV5-1 | CASSSTGSTDTQYF
TRBV4-1 | CASSLQWREDTDTQYF
TRBV19 | CASNIRGPSTDTQYF
TRBV5-1 | CASSLATTAQETQYF
TRBV28 | CASGVASYEQYF
TRBV5-1 | CASSLVGANEKLFF
TRBV5-1 | CASSSGLAGVLDTQYF
TRBV7-8 | CASSWAGAGYEQYF
TRBV7-3 | CASSPWGTDTQYF
TRBV7-2 | CASSPGGGAILQSYGYTF
TRBV19 | CASSSGTRSYEQYF
TRBV28 | CASSFQVLYGYTF
TRBV6-4 | CASSTSGVPTDTQYF
TRBV7-3 | CASSPGTSNEQFF
TRBV21-1 | CASSKGQGARNQPQHF
TRBV18 | CASSPGLATGELFF
TRBV5-4 | CASSPEASGYEQYF
TRBV9 | CASSVASTGEAGNTIYF
TRBV29-1 | CSVTGLAGETQYF
TRBV27 | CASSIVGGWNGELFF
TRBV25-1 | CASSFHKGGLGEKLFF
TRBV25-1 | CASSAADYGYTF
TRBV4-2 | CASSQGWGQGAGNTIYF
TRBV27 | CASRGLAETGELFF
TRBV5-1 | CASSLYGGNTGELFF
TRBV10-1 | CAGPQEETQYF
TRBV7-9 | CASSSGEFEQYF
TRBV5-5 | CASSLLAGYEQYF